The 10 T cell receptor beta chains reported below all come from one sample, sequenced in a study of blood T cell repertoires in COVID-19. Generated by immunoSEQ multiplex PCR, the TCRdb table keeps only in-frame clones and is missing some. The data hold approximately 530,000 clones, with roughly nine tenths observed a single time. Sequenced material: peripheral blood. These receptor sequences come from a woman aged 45-60 years with COVID-19, enrolled during active disease.

This clone has only one observation. The genes are TRBV20-1 and TRBJ2-7; tentatively, D is TRBD2 (5 bases). The CDR3 consists of 11 residues. The V gene lost 8 bases and the J gene lost 10 bases, with 18 bases spanning the gap. The germline CDR1 and CDR2 sequences are DFQATT and SNEGSKA (reference sequence). The CDR3 loop reads CSSLERGIQYF. DNA of the CDR3: TGCAGTTCACTAGAACGGGGAATACAGTACTTC.

The chain combines TRBV6-5 with TRBJ2-3; weak D call: TRBD2 (6 bases). V shed 8 bases and J shed 0 bases, with 15 bases lying between them. The CDR3 length is 15 residues. From germline, CDR1 is MNHEY and CDR2 SVGAGI. CDR3 loop: CASWGRTASTDTQYF. In DNA form, the CDR3 reads TGTGCCAGCTGGGGGAGGACGGCTAGCACAGATACGCAGTATTTT.

Points on this clone: The same CDR3 also results from other DNA sequences found in this sample. The chain employs TRBV5-4 and TRBJ2-3; the match to TRBD1 covers 9 bases. The CDR3 has 14 amino acids. Germline V lookup: CDR1 SGHNT, CDR2 YYREEE (reference sequence). Trimming at V came to 2 bases and at J to 3 bases, leaving 1 base not matched to a gene. CDR3 in DNA: TGTGCCAGCAGCTTAGACAGGGGGACAGATACGCAGTATTTT. Protein sequence: CASSLDRGTDTQYF.

Concerning this clone: An end of the junction does not agree with germline; a read error may underlie this. The J gene is TRBJ2-1, the V gene TRBV5-8; 10 nucleotides line up with TRBD2. Germline CDR1 is SGHTS and CDR2 is YDEGEE. This CDR3 contains 14 residues. As DNA, the CDR3 is TGTGCCAGTAACAGCGGGGGGGCCCCACGGCGGTTCCTCTTC. This gives the protein CASNSGGAPRRFLF.

This chain joins TRBV7-2 and TRBJ1-3, with D possibly being TRBD1 (5 bases). Per germline, CDR1 SGHTA and CDR2 FQGNSA. The CDR3 consists of 15 residues. The V end was cut by 2 bases, the J end by 0 bases, with 8 bases between. CDR3 bases: TGTGCCAGCAGCTTACAGGGTAACTCTGGAAACACCATATATTTT. It encodes CASSLQGNSGNTIYF.

The count of this clone is one. The chain joins TRBV21-1 to TRBJ2-7; the DNA was not compared with TRBD1, the D call given in the table. TRBV21-1 is assigned pseudogene status. The CDR3 contains 16 residues. CDR3: CASSSGTGKRSYEQYF. The DNA of the CDR3 is TGTGCCAGCAGCTCAGGGACAGGGAAGAGGTCCTACGAGCAGTACTTC.

This sequence joins TRBV5-1 and TRBJ2-2, with D tentatively TRBD1 (6 bases). Germline lookup yields CDR1 SGHRS and CDR2 YFSETQ. This CDR3 spans 14 amino acids. The V end lost 4 bases, the J end lost 3 bases, and 10 bases lay between the germline ends. The CDR3 region is CASSAWTDTGELFF. CDR3 bases: TGCGCCAGCAGCGCATGGACAGACACCGGGGAGCTGTTTTTT.

The chain employs TRBV2 and TRBJ1-1; 8 bases agree with TRBD1. The CDR3 sequence is 13 residues long. Looked up from germline, CDR1 is SNHLY and CDR2 is FYNNEI. V lost 4 bases and J lost 5; bases outside the gene matches: 3. The CDR3 nucleotides read TGTGCCAGCAGTGCGAGGACAGGGACTGAAGCTTTCTTT. It encodes CASSARTGTEAFF.

This rearrangement joins TRBV5-6 to TRBJ1-2; 7 positions match TRBD1. The CDR3 contains 14 residues. Looked up from germline, CDR1 is SGHDT and CDR2 is YYEEEE. J gave up 4 bases and V 1 base, and 4 bases lay outside the gene matches. The CDR3: CASSLRDRIYGYTF. CDR3 DNA sequence: TGTGCCAGCAGCTTGAGGGACAGAATCTATGGCTACACCTTC.

The V and J genes are TRBV4-2 and TRBJ2-1, with D unresolved. Germline V CDR1 and CDR2: LGHNA, YNFKEQ. The CDR3 totals 13 residues. With 2 bases removed from V and 7 bases from J, the gap between germline ends came to 9 bases. In nucleotides, the CDR3 is TGTGCCAGCAGCCAACTTACAGAAAATGAGCAGTTCTTC. Amino acid sequence: CASSQLTENEQFF.